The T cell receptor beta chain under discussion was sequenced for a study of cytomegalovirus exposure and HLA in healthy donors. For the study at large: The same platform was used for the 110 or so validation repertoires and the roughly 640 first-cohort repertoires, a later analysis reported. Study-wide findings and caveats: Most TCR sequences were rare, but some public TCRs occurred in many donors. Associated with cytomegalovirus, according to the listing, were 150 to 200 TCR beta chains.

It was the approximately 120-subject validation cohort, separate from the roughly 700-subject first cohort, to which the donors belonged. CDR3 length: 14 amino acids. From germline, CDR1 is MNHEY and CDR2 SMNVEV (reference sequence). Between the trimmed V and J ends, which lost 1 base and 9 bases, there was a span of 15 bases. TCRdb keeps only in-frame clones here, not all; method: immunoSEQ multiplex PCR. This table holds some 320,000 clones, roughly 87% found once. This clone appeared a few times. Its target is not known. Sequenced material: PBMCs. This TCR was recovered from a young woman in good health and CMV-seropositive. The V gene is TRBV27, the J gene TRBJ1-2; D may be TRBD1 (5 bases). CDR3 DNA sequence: TGTGCCAGCAGTTTATGGCCAAGGGGCGGGAGCTACACCTTC. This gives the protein CASSLWPRGGSYTF.